The clone carrying this T cell receptor (beta chain) was recorded many times. What it recognizes is unknown. Sequence at one end of the junction differs from germline and may be a read error. The data were obtained in a study of identical twins. Study-level results: Cord blood's abundant beta clonotypes had fewer insertions, unlike memory repertoires.

CDR1 and CDR2 (germline): MNHEY, SVGEGT. This CDR3 is 11 amino acids long. cDNA carried unique molecular identifiers, and a universal primer site was added by template switching. Using its own MiXCR run on the 5' RACE reads, TCRdb lists one record per CDR3 protein. The sample consists of 130,000 to 150,000 distinct CDR3 sequences, around 3.6% of them appearing once. The sequenced material came from memory T cells sorted from blood. V is TRBV6-2 or TRBV6-3 and J is TRBJ2-1; no reliable D call. The clonotype comes from a man between 18 and 35 years old in good health. The CDR3 coding sequence is TGTGCCAGCAGAGAGGTTGGCCGGTCCGTCTTC. It encodes CASREVGRSVF.